This T cell receptor (beta chain) was obtained from a study of beta chain features in type 1 diabetes. Study findings and constraints: Patients with type 1 diabetes carried fewer insertions and had more deletions at their VDJ junctions. Type 1 diabetes patients had moderately but significantly shorter TCRB CDR3s in all four CD4+ subsets.

With regard to this clone: Its specificity is not known.

The V and J ends lost 1 base and 9 bases, in that order; junction bases with no gene match: 9. The CDR3 runs 15 residues. Germline V lookup: CDR1 SGDLS, CDR2 YYNGEE. The authors reverse transcribed all of the isolated RNA, so sequencing captured expressed TCRB transcripts. Data came from immunoSEQ multiplex PCR; TCRdb stores just in-frame clones and leaves some out. The sample lists under 250,000 clones, about 14% occurring once. The chain combines TRBV9 with TRBJ2-1, with 8 bases lining up with TRBD2. The material sequenced was naive CD4+ T cells from blood. The TCR sequence derives from a man aged 25 to 45 with type 1 diabetes. Here the CDR3 DNA reads TGTGCCAGCAGCGTATTACAGCGGGAGTTCGGTGAGCAGTTCTTC. Translation gives CASSVLQREFGEQFF. Filled out from reference TRBV9 and TRBJ2-1, the complete variable domain reads DSGVTQTPKHLITATGQRVTLRCSPRSGDLSVYWYQQSLDQGLQFLIQYYNGEERAKGNILERFSAQQFPDLHSELNLSSLELGDSALYFCASSVLQREFGEQFFGPGTRLTVL.